This passage covers 29 T cell receptor beta chains from one sample sequenced in a study of shared clonotypes between healthy human individuals. Assay: immunoSEQ multiplex PCR; the TCRdb copy retains only in-frame clones and omits some. The sample records over 1.4 million clones, roughly 96% being singletons. The sequencing sample was made of naive CD4+ T cells sorted from blood. As for subset: CD45RA+ positively selected. The receptors stem from a man in his thirties or forties in good health.

V usage is TRBV5-4 and J usage is TRBJ2-1; 12 nucleotides agree with TRBD2. Germline V gene lookup returns CDR1 SGHNT and CDR2 YYREEE (reference sequence). This CDR3 is 15 amino acids long. V shed 5 bases, J shed 4 bases, and the junction held 4 bases outside the gene matches. CDR3 in amino acids: CASRLGLAGYNEQFF. DNA of the CDR3: TGTGCCAGCAGACTCGGACTAGCGGGATACAATGAGCAGTTCTTC.

This clone came up a few times. This chain connects TRBV10-3 to TRBJ2-7, with a possible D match to TRBD2 (5 bases). Between the trimmed V and J ends, which lost 10 bases and 0 bases, there was a span of 19 bases. The CDR3 is 15 amino acids. Germline V lookup: CDR1 ENHRY, CDR2 SYGVKD. The CDR3 reads CATQPRVADSYEQYF. CDR3 nucleotides: TGTGCCACCCAGCCGCGGGTCGCCGACTCCTACGAGCAGTACTTC.

The rearrangement links TRBV11-2 to TRBJ2-2; TRBD2 is a possible D gene (6 bases). The germline CDR1 and CDR2 sequences are SGHAT and FQNNGV. The germline V and J ends were trimmed by 3 bases and 4 bases, with 12 bases remaining between them. The CDR3 consists of 15 residues. The CDR3 DNA follows: TGTGCCAGCAGCTTTGGCGGGGTGGTCACCGGGGAGCTGTTTTTT. Amino acid sequence: CASSFGGVVTGELFF.

About this clone itself: Other DNA sequences in this sample translate to the same CDR3. The rearrangement joins TRBV7-2 to TRBJ2-7; D is possibly TRBD2 (5 bases). The CDR3 runs to 11 residues. The V end was cut by 5 bases, the J end by 4 bases, with 6 bases between. The germline gives CDR1 SGHTA, CDR2 FQGNSA. CDR3 in DNA: TGTGCCAGCAGCCGGGGTTACGAGCAGTACTTC. Translating it yields CASSRGYEQYF.

J is TRBJ1-5 and V is TRBV18; no reliable D call. The V end was cut by 0 bases, the J end by 6 bases, with 18 bases between. The CDR3 is made up of 17 amino acids. Germline values: CDR1 KGHSH, CDR2 LQKENI. Here the CDR3 DNA reads TGTGCCAGCTCACCACCGGTCCGTGCGGGCCCCCCTCAGCCCCAGCATTTT. This sequence encodes CASSPPVRAGPPQPQHF.

V gene TRBV28 combines with J gene TRBJ1-2, with 11 bases fitting TRBD1. The V and J ends lost 6 bases and 5 bases, in that order; junction bases with no gene match: 8. Germline V CDR1 and CDR2: MDHEN, SYDVKM. This CDR3 region has 15 residues. CDR3 in amino acids: CASSQGQGAPYGYTF. CDR3 coding DNA: TGTGCCAGCAGCCAAGGACAGGGGGCGCCTTATGGCTACACCTTC.

With respect to this clone: This same CDR3 is encoded by further DNA sequences in the sample. The chain links TRBV6-6 to TRBJ2-1, with 11 bases identical to TRBD2. The germline V gene encodes CDR1 MNHNY and CDR2 SVGAGI (reference sequence). V gave up 2 bases and J gave up 4 bases; unmatched junction bases: 1. CDR3 length: 15 residues. In nucleotides, the CDR3 is TGTGCCAGCAGTTACGGACTAGCGGGTTACAATGAGCAGTTCTTC. It specifies CASSYGLAGYNEQFF.

The genes are TRBV6-5 and TRBJ2-1, with 11 nucleotides matching TRBD2. Germline assignment: CDR1 MNHEY and CDR2 SVGAGI. Trimming cost V 5 bases and J 6 bases; bases outside gene matches: 6. The CDR3 totals 15 residues. The CDR3 is CASSTLAGVSNEQFF. Written as DNA, the CDR3 is TGTGCCAGCAGTACACTAGCGGGAGTCTCCAATGAGCAGTTCTTC.

With regard to this clone: The sample carries other DNA sequences with the same CDR3. CDR3 sequence (DNA): TGCGCCAGCAGCGTGACTAGCGGATCTTACGAGCAGTACTTC. It encodes CASSVTSGSYEQYF. This chain joins TRBV5-1 and TRBJ2-7; 9 nucleotides line up with TRBD2. This CDR3 region has 14 residues. Germline loops: CDR1 SGHRS, CDR2 YFSETQ. Trimming removed 4 bases from V and 4 bases from J; junction bases left unmatched: 6.

This chain joins TRBV18 and TRBJ1-2; a possible D gene is TRBD1 (5 bases). Germline V lookup: CDR1 KGHSH, CDR2 LQKENI. CDR3 length equals 14 residues. Deletions cut 1 base from V and 2 bases from J, with 8 bases between. Written as DNA, the CDR3 is TGTGCCAGCTCACCACGCAGGGACAACTATGGCTACACCTTC. It encodes CASSPRRDNYGYTF.

J is TRBJ2-7 and V is TRBV25-1; 8 bases map to TRBD2. The germline CDR1 and CDR2 sequences are MGHDK and SYGVNS. The CDR3 totals 14 residues. The V and J ends lost 6 bases and 5 bases, in that order; junction bases with no gene match: 9. The CDR3 reads CASSRAGVVHEQYF. The CDR3 bases are TGTGCCAGCAGCCGAGCGGGAGTGGTGCACGAGCAGTACTTC.

This rearrangement joins TRBV29-1 to TRBJ1-5, with D tentatively TRBD1 (5 bases). CDR3 length: 16 residues. V lost 6 bases and J 6 bases, leaving 24 bases between the germline ends. Germline values: CDR1 SQVTM, CDR2 ANQGSEA. CDR3 in amino acids: CSVPGRSLTVGQPQHF. CDR3 bases: TGCAGCGTCCCGGGACGATCGTTAACAGTTGGTCAGCCCCAGCATTTT.

This rearrangement joins TRBV4-1 to TRBJ2-3; unclear D gene. Germline V CDR1 and CDR2: MGHRA, YSYEKL. Trimming took 5 bases from V and 2 from J, leaving 17 bases between them. This CDR3 has 16 residues. The CDR3 region is CASSYRLSSSTDTQYF. The CDR3 region has the DNA TGCGCCAGCAGCTACCGACTTTCCAGTTCCACAGATACGCAGTATTTT.

CDR3 in DNA: TGCAGCGTGGTGCAGGGACCATCCTACGAGCAGTACTTC. Encoded protein: CSVVQGPSYEQYF. The genes are TRBV29-1 and TRBJ2-7; D could derive from TRBD1 or TRBD2 (5 bases each). The V gene's germline CDR1 is SQVTM and CDR2 ANQGSEA. V lost 6 bases and J 1 base, leaving 13 bases between the germline ends. The CDR3 runs 13 residues.

This sequence joins TRBV9 and TRBJ2-6, with D unclear. Trimming shortened V by 0 bases and J by 7 bases, and 8 bases separated the two germline ends. The CDR3 spans 14 residues. Germline lookup yields CDR1 SGDLS and CDR2 YYNGEE. The CDR3 region has the DNA TGTGCCAGCAGCGTAGATCTGGGTGCCAACGTCCTGACTTTC. Translation: CASSVDLGANVLTF.

This chain joins TRBV29-1 and TRBJ1-1; TRBD1 aligns across 7 bases. The junction had 7 bases not matched to a gene; V was cut back by 0 bases and J by 3 bases. Germline CDR1 reads SQVTM; CDR2 reads ANQGSEA. The CDR3 is 15 amino acids. CDR3 amino acids: CSVEDHGGGHTEAFF. The CDR3 nucleotides are TGCAGCGTTGAAGATCATGGAGGGGGCCACACTGAAGCTTTCTTT.

CDR3 nucleotide sequence: TGTGCCACCCGGGACTCCCCCGGAACAGATACGCAGTATTTT. Its protein product is CATRDSPGTDTQYF. The gene calls are TRBV10-3 and TRBJ2-3, with D tentatively TRBD2 (6 bases). Trimming removed 10 bases from V and 3 bases from J, with 17 bases in between. CDR1 ENHRY and CDR2 SYGVKD come from the germline V gene. The CDR3 contains 14 residues.

The CDR3 protein is CAWSAIGGPSNTEAFF. CDR3 sequence (DNA): TGTGCCTGGAGTGCCATCGGGGGGCCCTCGAACACTGAAGCTTTCTTT. This rearrangement joins TRBV30 to TRBJ1-1; a weak D match, TRBD1 (6 bases). Trimming left V 1 base short and J 1 base short, with 16 bases between. This CDR3 has 16 residues. Germline V gene data show CDR1 as GTSNPN and CDR2 as SVGIG (reference sequence).

This chain links TRBV4-1 with TRBJ2-3; D remains unclear. CDR1 and CDR2 from the germline V gene are MGHRA and YSYEKL. The V end lost 5 bases, the J end lost 3 bases, and 9 bases lay between the germline ends. This CDR3 has 13 amino acids. This CDR3 reads CASSLDITDTQYF. DNA of the CDR3: TGCGCCAGCAGCTTGGATATTACAGATACGCAGTATTTT.

Turning to this clone: The same CDR3 is also encoded by other DNA sequences in this sample. The V and J genes are TRBV5-1 and TRBJ2-1; 7 bases map to TRBD1. CDR1 is SGHRS, CDR2 YFSETQ, per germline. The CDR3 covers 15 residues. V gave up 4 bases and J gave up 1 base; unmatched junction bases: 5. CDR3 nucleotides: TGCGCCAGCAGCCTGACAGGGCCTTCCTACAATGAGCAGTTCTTC. It specifies CASSLTGPSYNEQFF.

V usage is TRBV30 and J usage is TRBJ2-3; 10 bases line up with TRBD2. The trim removed 7 bases at V and 2 bases at J, leaving 9 bases unmatched. The germline V gene encodes CDR1 GTSNPN and CDR2 SVGIG (reference sequence). The CDR3 spans 15 residues. CDR3 DNA: TGTGCCTCCAGGACTAGCGGAAAAGTCACAGATACGCAGTATTTT. Protein: CASRTSGKVTDTQYF.

The chain links TRBV7-6 to TRBJ2-3; TRBD2 aligns across 8 bases. The J segment lost 1 base and the V segment lost 0 bases, leaving 3 bases of the junction unmatched. CDR3 size: 16 residues. Germline V gives CDR1 SGHVS, CDR2 FNYEAQ. The CDR3 loop is CASSLASTSGTDTQYF. In nucleotides, the CDR3 is TGTGCCAGCAGCTTAGCGTCGACTAGCGGCACAGATACGCAGTATTTT.

The DNA of the CDR3 is TGTGCCAGCAGTCCGATTGGACGGCAGTACTTC. It specifies CASSPIGRQYF. This sequence joins TRBV28 and TRBJ2-7, with D unclear. The CDR3 extends over 11 amino acids. CDR1 MDHEN and CDR2 SYDVKM come from the germline V gene. Deletions cut 5 bases from V and 9 bases from J, with 11 bases between.

The genes are TRBV7-9 and TRBJ2-1, with TRBD2 as a possible D gene (5 bases). This CDR3 contains 15 residues. Trimming took 1 base from V and 2 from J, leaving 9 bases between them. Germline CDR1 and CDR2: SEHNR and FQNEAQ (reference sequence). CDR3 nucleotide sequence: TGTGCCAGCAGCTTAGGATCCGGGACCTACAATGAGCAGTTCTTC. Encoded protein: CASSLGSGTYNEQFF.

The chain joins TRBV28 to TRBJ1-1; D uncertain. Germline CDR1 reads MDHEN; CDR2 reads SYDVKM. This CDR3 is built from 15 residues. V lost 1 base and J lost 1, with 10 bases in between. CDR3 in DNA: TGTGCCAGCAGTTTATATGGGTACACGAACACTGAAGCTTTCTTT. Amino acid sequence: CASSLYGYTNTEAFF. Supplemented by reference TRBV28 and TRBJ1-1, the full variable domain reads DVKVTQSSRYLVKRTGEKVFLECVQDMDHENMFWYRQDPGLGLRLIYFSYDVKMKEKGDIPEGYSVSREKKERFSLILESASTNQTSMYLCASSLYGYTNTEAFFGQGTRLTVV.

J is TRBJ2-4 and V is TRBV15, with D maybe TRBD1 (5 bases). The germline V gene has CDR1 LNHNV and CDR2 YYDKDF (reference sequence). V gave up 3 bases and J gave up 0 bases, with 6 bases separating them. This CDR3 has 14 residues. The CDR3 spells CATSRTVAKNIQYF. CDR3 nucleotides: TGTGCCACCAGCAGGACAGTAGCCAAAAACATTCAGTACTTC.

The chain recombines TRBV5-1 with TRBJ2-3; D might be TRBD1 (6 bases). The CDR3 sequence is 15 residues long. The germline V gene has CDR1 SGHRS and CDR2 YFSETQ. Trimming removed 3 bases at V and 6 bases at J, with 17 bases between. This CDR3 reads CASSSEGQLTDTQYF. Written as DNA, the CDR3 is TGCGCCAGCAGCTCAGAAGGACAGCTCACCGATACGCAGTATTTT.

This rearrangement joins TRBV18 to TRBJ2-1, with D possibly being TRBD1 or TRBD2 (6 bases each). The CDR3 sequence is 16 residues long. Trimming stripped 6 bases from V and 2 bases from J, with 17 bases between. CDR1 KGHSH and CDR2 LQKENI come from the germline V gene. CDR3 amino acids: CASSLKGGLTYNEQFF. The CDR3 bases are TGTGCCAGCTCGCTTAAAGGGGGACTGACCTACAATGAGCAGTTCTTC.

The chain combines TRBV10-3 with TRBJ2-5; a weak D match, TRBD1 (9 bases). V was clipped by 4 bases and J by 2 bases, with 23 bases between them. Germline V gene lookup returns CDR1 ENHRY and CDR2 SYGVKD. The CDR3 consists of 18 residues. CDR3 sequence reads: CAISGTGEQLAGQETQYF. The CDR3 DNA sequence: TGTGCCATCAGTGGGACAGGGGAGCAATTAGCGGGACAAGAGACCCAGTACTTC.